Sequencing of this T cell receptor beta chain was carried out in a study of control samples from healthy donors and cancer patients. The CDR3 runs to 14 residues. V shed 2 bases and J shed 0 bases, with 4 bases lying between them. CDR1 is LGHNA, CDR2 YSLEER, per germline. Assay: immunoSEQ multiplex PCR; the TCRdb copy retains only in-frame clones and omits some. Of under 200,000 clones in the sample, about 94% were seen once. This clonotype was sampled from a man between 60 and 70 years old with colorectal cancer. Sequenced material: PBMCs. This chain joins TRBV4-3 and TRBJ2-2; D not resolved. The CDR3: CASSQQSNTGELFF. CDR3 sequence (DNA): TGCGCCAGCAGCCAACAGTCGAACACCGGGGAGCTGTTTTTT.